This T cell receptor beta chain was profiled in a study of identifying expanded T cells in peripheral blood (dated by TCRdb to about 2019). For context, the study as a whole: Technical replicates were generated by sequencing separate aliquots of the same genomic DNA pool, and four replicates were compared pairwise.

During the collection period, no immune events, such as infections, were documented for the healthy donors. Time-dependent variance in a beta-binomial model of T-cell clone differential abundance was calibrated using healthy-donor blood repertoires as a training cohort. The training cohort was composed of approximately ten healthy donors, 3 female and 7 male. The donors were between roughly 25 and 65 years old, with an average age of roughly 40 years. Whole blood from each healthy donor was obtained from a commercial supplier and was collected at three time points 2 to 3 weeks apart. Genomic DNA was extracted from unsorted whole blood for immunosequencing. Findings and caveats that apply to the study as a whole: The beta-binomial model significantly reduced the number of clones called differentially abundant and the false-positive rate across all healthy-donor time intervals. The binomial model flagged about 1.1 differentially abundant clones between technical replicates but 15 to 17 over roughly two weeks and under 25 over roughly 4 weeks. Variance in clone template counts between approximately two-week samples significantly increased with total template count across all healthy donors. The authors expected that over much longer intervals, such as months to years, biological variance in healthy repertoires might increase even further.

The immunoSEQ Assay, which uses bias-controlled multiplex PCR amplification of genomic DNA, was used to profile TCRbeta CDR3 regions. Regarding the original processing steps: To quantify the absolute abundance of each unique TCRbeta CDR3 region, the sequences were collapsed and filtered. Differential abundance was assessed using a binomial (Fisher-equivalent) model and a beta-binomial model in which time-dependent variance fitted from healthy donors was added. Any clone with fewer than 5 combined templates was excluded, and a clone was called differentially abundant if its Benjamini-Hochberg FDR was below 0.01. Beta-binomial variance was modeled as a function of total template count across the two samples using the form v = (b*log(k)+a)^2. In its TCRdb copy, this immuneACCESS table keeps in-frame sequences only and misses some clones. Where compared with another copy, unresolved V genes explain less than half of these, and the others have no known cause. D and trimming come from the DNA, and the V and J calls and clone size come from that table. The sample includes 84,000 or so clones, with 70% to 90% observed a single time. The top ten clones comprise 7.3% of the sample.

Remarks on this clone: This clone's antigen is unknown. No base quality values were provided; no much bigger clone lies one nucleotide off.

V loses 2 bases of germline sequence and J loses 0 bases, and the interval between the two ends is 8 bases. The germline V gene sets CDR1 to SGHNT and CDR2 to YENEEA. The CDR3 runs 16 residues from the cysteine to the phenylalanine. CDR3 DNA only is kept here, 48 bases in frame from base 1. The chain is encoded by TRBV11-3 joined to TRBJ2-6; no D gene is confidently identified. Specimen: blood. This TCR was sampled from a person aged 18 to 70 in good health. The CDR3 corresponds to CASSLTALSGANVLTF. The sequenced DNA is TGTGCCAGCAGCTTAACAGCACTCTCTGGGGCCAACGTCCTGACTTTC.